These T cell receptor beta chains were read from a single sample in a study of cytomegalovirus exposure and HLA in healthy donors. The method was immunoSEQ multiplex PCR; TCRdb's version includes in-frame clones alone and lacks a portion of them. The sample consists of roughly 280,000 clones, 80% to 90% of them appearing once. The sequenced sample was PBMCs. The receptors shown here come from a woman aged 18-35 years in good health and CMV-seronegative. Both conserved end residues are part of each CDR3. A D gene is named only where the DNA matches it firmly. Clone size is shown for a subset of rows, as once, few, many or a class of expanded clone.

d_call,j_call,v_call,clone_size,cdr3_nt,cdr3_aa
TRBD2,TRBJ2-3,TRBV13,-,TGTGCCAGCAGCTTAGCGCTTTCCGGGAGGACTTTAGATACGCAGTATTTT,CASSLALSGRTLDTQYF
TRBD1,TRBJ1-2,TRBV12-5,-,TGTGCTAGTGGTTTGGACAGGGGGCTCTATGGCTACACCTTC,CASGLDRGLYGYTF
TRBD1,TRBJ1-1,TRBV27,-,TGTGCCAGTAGGGACAGGGCGACCACTGAAGCTTTCTTT,CASRDRATTEAFF
-,TRBJ2-7,TRBV30,-,TGTGCCTGGAGTAAGCTTACTAGCCACGAGCAGTACTTC,CAWSKLTSHEQYF
-,TRBJ1-5,TRBV2,-,TGTGCCAGCAGTCATTACAGATTCGATAGCAATCAGCCCCAGCATTTT,CASSHYRFDSNQPQHF
TRBD1,TRBJ1-1,TRBV6-5,-,TGTGCCAGCCGACAGGGGGCGGACACTGAAGCTTTCTTT,CASRQGADTEAFF
-,TRBJ2-7,TRBV9,-,TGTGCCAGCAGCGTAGGGGTGGGGCAGAGCTCCTACGAGCAGTACTTC,CASSVGVGQSSYEQYF
-,TRBJ1-1,TRBV4-2,-,TGTGCCAGCAGCCCGGGAGAGAACACTGAAGCTTTCTTT,CASSPGENTEAFF
-,TRBJ1-1,TRBV5-1,-,TGCGCCAGCAGCAGGCAGGTCTGGGACACTGAAGCTTTCTTT,CASSRQVWDTEAFF
TRBD2,TRBJ2-7,TRBV19,-,TGTGCCAGTAGTACGCTAGCGGGAACGTACGAGCAGTACTTC,CASSTLAGTYEQYF
TRBD1,TRBJ1-1,TRBV30,few,TGTGCCTGGGACAGGGGGCGAACTGAAGCTTTCTTT,CAWDRGRTEAFF
TRBD1,TRBJ1-2,TRBV2,-,TGTGCCAGCAGTGAATGGAACAGGGGGGATGGCTACACCTTC,CASSEWNRGDGYTF
-,TRBJ2-1,TRBV19,-,TGTGCTTGCGGGGATTTGGGCAATGAGCAGTTCTTC,CACGDLGNEQFF
-,TRBJ1-2,TRBV5-1,-,TGCGCCAGCAGCTTAAGTTTTTTATCAGATGGCTACACCTTC,CASSLSFLSDGYTF
-,TRBJ1-5,TRBV30,few,TGTGCCTGGAGCCAATCGGGGGGACAGCCCCAGCATTTT,CAWSQSGGQPQHF
TRBD1,TRBJ2-7,TRBV5-4,few,TGTGCCAGCAGCTCTAAGGGGACAGCTACCCACGAGCAGTACTTC,CASSSKGTATHEQYF
TRBD2,TRBJ2-3,TRBV5-1,-,TGCGCCAGCAGCTTCGCGACTAGCGGTCACACAGATACGCAGTATTTT,CASSFATSGHTDTQYF
-,TRBJ2-7,TRBV7-3,-,TGTGCCAGCAGCACTTACTCTCATTCTGAGCAGTACTTC,CASSTYSHSEQYF
TRBD1,TRBJ1-2,TRBV20-1,-,TGCAGGCAGGGGGCGCTTGGCTACACCTTC,CRQGALGYTF
-,TRBJ2-7,TRBV5-1,-,TGCGCCAGCAGCTTACAGGCAGCCCTGGGCGAGCAGTACTTC,CASSLQAALGEQYF
-,TRBJ1-5,TRBV30,-,TGTGCCTGCCAACTGGGCGGGGAACTGGGTCAGCCCCAGCATTTT,CACQLGGELGQPQHF
TRBD2,TRBJ2-1,TRBV27,few,TGTGCCAGCAGCCTGGGACTAGCGGGACTCAGTGAGCAGTTCTTC,CASSLGLAGLSEQFF
TRBD1,TRBJ1-1,TRBV29-1,-,TGCAGCGCGGGACAGGGGTTTGAAGCTTTCTTT,CSAGQGFEAFF
-,TRBJ1-1,TRBV27,-,TGTGCCAGCAGTTTCTGGGCGGGAAACACTGAAGCTTTCTTT,CASSFWAGNTEAFF
TRBD2,TRBJ2-7,TRBV5-6,-,TGTGCCAGCAGCTTGGGTAGCGGGGGGGCCTACGAGCAGTACTTC,CASSLGSGGAYEQYF
TRBD1,TRBJ2-7,TRBV6-6,-,TGTGCCAGCAGTGGCTCCGACAGGGGTCGAGGCGAGCAGTACTTC,CASSGSDRGRGEQYF
-,TRBJ1-3,TRBV9,-,TGTGCCAGCAGCGTCCATATCTCGACTCTCGAGAGAGGAAACACCATATATTTT,CASSVHISTLERGNTIYF
-,TRBJ1-2,TRBV4-1,-,TGCGCCAGCAGCCAAGATGGGGGCGGGAACTATGGCTACACCTTC,CASSQDGGGNYGYTF
TRBD2,TRBJ2-3,TRBV7-8,-,TGTGCCAGCAGCTTTCCTTTCCGGGGGGGGCCGACAGATACGCAGTATTTT,CASSFPFRGGPTDTQYF